The entry below gives a single T cell receptor beta chain sequence along with its context. Its antigen is still unknown. The input lacks base qualities; no much larger clone sits a single base away. This sample is drawn from a study of cytomegalovirus exposure and HLA in healthy donors (dated by TCRdb to 2016 to 2017). General notes on the study: An earlier analysis of about 560 of the donors reported 276 Gb of sequence data and about 120 million unique TCR beta sequences obtained from approximately 180 million T cells. Of the approximately 370 genotyped donors, 81% were placed in the genetic ancestry cluster associated with self-reported Caucasian donors. In a later genetic analysis, genome-wide SNP genotypes for about three fifths of the roughly 670 donors were used, and that subset was treated as a discovery cohort. To study patterns of TCR occurrence, a later analysis re-analyzed previously published TCR beta repertoires from hundreds of donors and added high-resolution HLA genotyping. Class I and class II HLA loci were covered by the typing at four-digit resolution. Rather than drawing on any new phenotypic data, the later analysis identified candidate immune exposures from TCR beta sequences and the way those sequences occurred across donors. To predict cytomegalovirus infection status, the study brought together high-throughput TCR immunosequencing, statistical association of individual TCRs with disease status, and machine learning. All discovery cohort repertoires had been generated using a single sequencing platform. Using immunosequencing, the study profiled T cell repertoires from 640 or so subjects and related those repertoires to cytomegalovirus serostatus. An earlier analysis of 587 of the donors used high-throughput TCR beta sequencing to judge whether each TCR beta V gene segment behaved as functional or pseudogenic. Donor age, sex, ethnicity and CMV serostatus were compiled together with the repertoire data. Five DR-DQ haplotypes were handled as single units for association and clustering because linkage in the cohort was strong. An early release that covered several hundred HLA-typed donors contained about 300 gigabases of sequencing data and 65 million to 100 million unique TCR sequences. A separate validation cohort of approximately 130 different subjects was used in addition to the approximately 640-subject first cohort. The study aimed to test whether cataloging public T cell receptors could reveal signatures of past pathogen exposure. On average, around 240,000 unique TCR beta nucleotide sequences were sequenced per donor among a few hundred genotyped donors of the cohort, with about 17% of those sequences being non-productive. Typing coverage varied by locus: roughly 629-630 donors for A, B, C, DRB1 and DQB1; some 520 for DQA1; more than 600 for DPA1; under 490 for DPB1.

Here V drops 4 bases and J drops 7 bases, and the junction holds 8 bases not matched to any gene. The CDR3 runs 14 amino acids, cysteine and phenylalanine included. The retained sequence is limited to the CDR3, 42 bases, with the frame set at the first base. According to the germline V gene, CDR1 reads MRHNA and CDR2 reads SNTAGT. In total, roughly 670 healthy bone marrow donors made up the cohort. At the time of sampling, every cohort member was nominally healthy, though immune exposures that went unrecorded were likely present. The donor was CMV seronegative and belonged to the group of 320 or so seronegative cohort members. A peripheral blood sample was provided by each donor, and peripheral blood mononuclear cells were used for TCR beta sequencing. Genomic DNA extraction from the blood cell samples was performed with the Qiagen DNeasy Blood Extraction Kit. On the study overall, not on this receptor specifically: Most TCR sequences were observed very rarely across donors, whereas some public TCRs were present in many individuals. The authors suggested that the approach could potentially be extended to other disease states and immunological phenotypes. In a later analysis, the rate of TCR association differed among HLA loci, with DRB1 alleles having the most associated TCRs and HLA-C alleles having the fewest. Linkage disequilibrium might explain the correlated functional status among segregating V segments, but an unknown experimental factor could not be ruled out. The presence/absence analyses assumed that sequencing depth was roughly uniform across donors, and that assumption may not be true. In a later analysis, HLA-associated TCR beta chains showed more clonal expansion and lower generation probabilities than non-associated chains that were equally common. Strong co-occurrence of HLA alleles, especially DR and DQ, made assigning TCR associations to individual alleles difficult. An earlier analysis of approximately 570 of the donors showed that most TCR beta V segments appeared in productive rearrangements either about 90% or about 30% of the time, which broadly matched IMGT annotations. A further reported finding was that TCR beta sequences accurately predicted the HLA-A and HLA-B alleles for most subjects in the first cohort. In a later analysis, several top co-occurrence clusters were reported to appear linked to parvovirus B19, influenza, CMV and Epstein-Barr virus. In a later genetic analysis, fewer N-insertions in productive TCRs were reported among donors in an Asian-associated ancestry cluster than the approximately 630-donor mean. Some IMGT-functional V segments, including TRBV6-2 and TRBV6-3, could not be distinguished by the 87-base-pair reads and were therefore excluded. A cluster of highly shared sequence variants was judged likely to be a technical artifact of the sequencing pipeline. Cytomegalovirus status was reported to be diagnosed by the classifier with high specificity and sensitivity in both the original and validation cohorts. At a false discovery rate of 0.05, a later analysis linked some 18,000 TCR beta sequences to specific HLA alleles. In vitro tests confirmed that a few of the cytomegalovirus-associated TCR beta chains recognize cytomegalovirus antigens. A total of some 180 TCR beta chains were listed by the study as associated with cytomegalovirus. For the cohort, immune exposure information was limited to CMV serostatus. According to a later analysis, most CMV-associated TCR beta chains appeared to be HLA-restricted, and the HLA associations seemed to be driven largely by CMV exposure. Because HLA typing was missing for some donors at each locus, association tests included only the typed subset. About 15 rarely observed V segments, including chromosome 9 orphons, were excluded from the earlier analysis of several hundred of the donors because counts were too low. A later genetic analysis associated a missense DCLRE1C variant with V-gene and J-gene trimming of TCR beta chains, and an independent cohort replicated the association. The cohort was sequenced for TCR beta chains only, and without alpha or paired-chain data the features that could be detected were limited.

Libraries were made using the immunoSEQ multiplex PCR assay. For the multiplex PCR, a mixture combining 60 forward primers for TCR Vbeta segments and 13 reverse primers for TCR Jbeta segments was used. The CDR3 region of rearranged TCR beta genes was amplified from genomic DNA by a multiplex PCR assay. The amplified TCR beta libraries were sequenced on the Illumina HiSeq System as 87-base-pair reads. Turning to the authors' computational methods: In a later analysis, 70 million to 95 million unique TCR beta chains were counted across the roughly 610 repertoires, and some 10 million of these chains were shared by at least two donors. Raw reads were error-corrected and collapsed into unique sequences with a nearest-neighbor algorithm that merged closely related sequences to remove PCR and sequencing errors. V, D and J gene segments were assigned by aligning CDR3 sequences to IMGT reference sequences. For a sequence to be retained, at least a six-nucleotide match to both a V gene segment and a J gene segment was required. A rearrangement was called productive if the CDR3 had no stop codons and remained in frame with V and J, and every other rearrangement was called non-productive. CDR3 was defined according to IMGT convention as the region running from the second conserved V-encoded cysteine to the conserved J-encoded phenylalanine. Sequences without an unambiguous match to a single V gene segment were excluded from the earlier analysis of several hundred of the donors. In an earlier analysis of roughly 500 of the donors, V segments were called functional above 56.7% productive rearrangements and were called segregating when the between-donor standard deviation exceeded 5%. A statistical classification framework was built for diagnosing cytomegalovirus status from the catalog of TCR beta chain sequences. A later analysis assigned V and J genes by comparing TCR nucleotide sequences with IMGT/GENE-DB human TR gene sequences. In a later analysis, CDR3 sequences and most-parsimonious VDJ recombination scenarios were assigned using the TCRdist pipeline. In a later analysis, each TCR beta chain was defined by its CDR3 amino acid sequence together with its V-gene family, and reads lacking a unique V-gene family were excluded. A later analysis removed 592 highly shared, low-generation-probability nucleotide sequences to deal with suspected cross-contamination and a sequencing artifact. For each public chain, a later analysis derived a clonal expansion index from normalized ranks of inferred template counts within each repertoire. Generation probabilities in a later analysis came from a VDJ recombination model fitted to out-of-frame rearrangements, and those results were checked against IGoR. A later analysis scored TCR-TCR, TCR-HLA and TCR-CMV co-occurrence with hypergeometric tests, applying a repertoire-size bias correction to TCR pairs. False discovery rates were estimated in a later analysis by permuting HLA or CMV assignments 20 times. In a later analysis, co-occurring TCRs were grouped using DBSCAN, and TCRdist sequence similarity was added for clustering within HLA-allele-positive subsets. Co-occurrence clustering excluded repertoires with fewer than 30,000 or more than 120,000 public chains, plus five with anomalous nucleotide sharing. Held by TCRdb, this immuneACCESS table contains in-frame sequences only and omits some clones. Under half of the omission traces to an unresolved V gene where checked; the cause of the rest is unknown. That table gives V, J and clone size, and the DNA gave D and trimming. This sample gives around 160,000 clones in total; approximately 82% of them show up just once. Of the sample, less than 5% is held by the ten largest clones.

This TCR was recovered from a male donor in good health and CMV-seronegative. The sequencing sample was made of PBMCs. Rearrangement joined TRBV6-4 to TRBJ1-2; TRBD1 agrees with 8 junctional bases. The CDR3 protein sequence reads: CASSGDGTGGGYTF. The DNA sequence reads TGTGCCAGCAGTGGGGACGGGACAGGAGGTGGCTACACCTTC.